Listed here are 27 T cell receptor beta chains from one sample, sequenced in a study of cytomegalovirus exposure and HLA in healthy donors. The PCR was carried out with 60 Vbeta primers and 13 Jbeta primers. The table came from immunoSEQ multiplex PCR; TCRdb's copy has only in-frame clones and leaves some out. The table shows fewer than 200,000 clones, with roughly 85% occurring only once. The sample was PBMCs. These receptors all come from a man younger than 45 in good health and CMV-seropositive.

This rearrangement joins TRBV4-1 to TRBJ1-2, with 9 bases fitting TRBD1. The V segment lost 4 bases and the J segment 4 bases; nucleotides outside the gene matches: 7. Germline-derived CDR1 and CDR2 are MGHRA and YSYEKL. The CDR3 has 15 residues. The CDR3 region is CASSPLGTGTYGYTF. The CDR3 DNA reads as TGCGCCAGCAGCCCCCTCGGGACAGGGACCTATGGCTACACCTTC.

J is TRBJ2-6 and V is TRBV9, with a possible D match to TRBD2 (5 bases). V lost 4 bases, J lost 0 bases, and 8 bases lay in between. Germline V gene sequence: CDR1 SGDLS, CDR2 YYNGEE. This CDR3 region has 15 residues. The CDR3 bases are TGTGCCAGCAGCCCCGAGGGCTCTGGGGCCAACGTCCTGACTTTC. Translated, it gives CASSPEGSGANVLTF.

This rearrangement joins TRBV11-1 to TRBJ2-7, with D maybe TRBD2 (5 bases). This CDR3 region has 13 residues. V lost 4 bases to trimming and J lost 0 bases, with 7 bases between them. Germline lookup yields CDR1 SGHAT and CDR2 FQDESV (reference sequence). The DNA of the CDR3 is TGTGCCAGCAGCTCTCGGGGCTCCTACGAGCAGTACTTC. Its protein is CASSSRGSYEQYF.

The table lists this clone with a few counts. The chain has TRBV4-3 and TRBJ2-3, with a weak D call TRBD1 (6 bases). Germline assignment: CDR1 LGHNA and CDR2 YSLEER. The length of the CDR3 is 18 residues. V dropped 0 bases and J dropped 2 bases, with 18 bases sitting between them. The CDR3 DNA follows: TGCGCCAGCAGCCAAGATCCACGAGGGGGTCTGCACACAGATACGCAGTATTTT. Translating gives CASSQDPRGGLHTDTQYF.

This clone was seen only once. This chain connects TRBV4-2 to TRBJ2-5; D might be TRBD2 (6 bases). Looked up from germline, CDR1 is LGHNA and CDR2 is YNFKEQ. Trimming shortened V by 6 bases and J by 2 bases, and 16 bases separated the two germline ends. The CDR3 is made up of 15 amino acids. In DNA, the CDR3 is TGTGCCAGCAGTCAAAGCCGACTAGAACAAGAGACCCAGTACTTC. Its protein is CASSQSRLEQETQYF.

The gene calls are TRBV5-8 and TRBJ1-1, with D possibly matching TRBD1 (6 bases). Per the germline V gene, CDR1 is SGHTS and CDR2 is YDEGEE. V lost 3 bases and J lost 14, with 23 bases in between. This CDR3 has 14 residues. CDR3 region: CASSYIGRQVPGFF. The CDR3 nucleotides read TGTGCCAGCAGCTATATTGGGAGACAGGTCCCAGGATTCTTT.

This clone was counted a single time. The rearrangement joins TRBV9 to TRBJ2-5, with 8 bases fitting TRBD2. The trim removed 0 bases at V and 5 bases at J, leaving 6 bases unmatched. The CDR3 has 15 amino acids. The V gene's germline CDR1 is SGDLS and CDR2 YYNGEE. For the CDR3, the DNA is TGTGCCAGCAGCGTAGTCGCGGGAGGTGGTGAGACCCAGTACTTC. Translated: CASSVVAGGGETQYF. Supplemented by reference TRBV9 and TRBJ2-5, the full variable domain reads DSGVTQTPKHLITATGQRVTLRCSPRSGDLSVYWYQQSLDQGLQFLIQYYNGEERAKGNILERFSAQQFPDLHSELNLSSLELGDSALYFCASSVVAGGGETQYFGPGTRLLVL.

The chain combines TRBV7-3 with TRBJ2-1, with D tentatively TRBD1 (5 bases). V lost 4 bases and J 0 bases, leaving 13 bases between the germline ends. The germline gives CDR1 SGHTA, CDR2 FQGTGA. There are 16 residues in the CDR3. This CDR3 reads CASSSQGPSSYNEQFF. DNA for the CDR3: TGTGCCAGCAGCTCCCAGGGCCCCAGCTCCTACAATGAGCAGTTCTTC.

The chain couples TRBV19 to TRBJ2-4; 7 bases fit TRBD2. The CDR3 is made up of 13 amino acids. Germline V gives CDR1 LNHDA, CDR2 SQIVND (reference sequence). V trimming: 5 bases; J trimming: 6 bases; junction bases outside the gene matches: 4. CDR3 region: CASSRGERNIQYF. Written as DNA, the CDR3 is TGTGCCAGTAGTCGGGGGGAAAGAAACATTCAGTACTTC.

The genes are TRBV28 and TRBJ2-2; 8 nucleotides align to TRBD2. The CDR3 runs 16 residues. Germline V CDR1 and CDR2: MDHEN, SYDVKM. The V segment lost 7 bases and the J segment 1 base; nucleotides outside the gene matches: 8. CDR3 DNA: TGTGCCAGCATCCCCGGGGGGGGAGTGAACACCGGGGAGCTGTTTTTT. Translated, it gives CASIPGGGVNTGELFF.

The sample holds one count of this clone. The chain has TRBV29-1 and TRBJ2-3; the D gene is possibly TRBD2 (6 bases). The CDR3 sequence is 14 residues long. CDR1 is SQVTM and CDR2 is ANQGSEA in the germline V gene. V gave up 6 bases and J gave up 6 bases, with 19 bases separating them. CDR3 sequence: CSVPLGGSGDTQYF. In DNA form, the CDR3 reads TGCAGCGTACCCCTCGGAGGGAGTGGGGATACGCAGTATTTT.

The V call is TRBV15, the J call TRBJ2-1, with D possibly being TRBD2 (6 bases). With 0 bases removed from V and 10 bases from J, the gap between germline ends came to 19 bases. The CDR3 runs to 16 residues. Germline V lookup: CDR1 LNHNV, CDR2 YYDKDF (reference sequence). As DNA, the CDR3 is TGTGCCACCAGCAGAGATCGGGACTCCCTGGAGCGGGAGCAGTTCTTC. Translation: CATSRDRDSLEREQFF. The variable domain in full, completed from reference TRBV15 and TRBJ2-1, reads DAMVIQNPRYQVTQFGKPVTLSCSQTLNHNVMYWYQQKSSQAPKLLFHYYDKDFNNEADTPDNFQSRRPNTSFCFLDIRSPGLGDTAMYLCATSRDRDSLEREQFFGPGTRLTVL.

The chain links TRBV2 to TRBJ2-1; TRBD2 might be the D (7 bases). Trimming pared 10 bases from V and 3 bases from J, leaving 13 bases between. From germline, CDR1 is SNHLY and CDR2 FYNNEI. The length of the CDR3 is 13 residues. CDR3 sequence: CAITRGGYNEQFF. As DNA, the CDR3 is TGTGCCATCACAAGGGGGGGCTACAATGAGCAGTTCTTC.

The chain carries TRBV29-1 and TRBJ1-2; 9 nucleotides align to TRBD1. J was trimmed by 2 bases and V by 7 bases; bases with no gene match: 5. Germline CDR1 and CDR2: SQVTM and ANQGSEA. This CDR3 region has 13 residues. CDR3 DNA sequence: TGCAGCGCTGAGGACAGGGGAAACTATGGCTACACCTTC. Protein sequence: CSAEDRGNYGYTF.

About this clone itself: One end of the junction varies from germline; a read error may be responsible. This chain joins TRBV11-2 and TRBJ2-7, with D unclear. The CDR3 sequence is 12 residues long. In germline, CDR1 is SGHAT, CDR2 FQNNGV. The CDR3 DNA sequence: TGTGCCAGCAGCTTACGTAACCCCGAGCCGTACTTC. Encoded protein: CASSLRNPEPYF.

This chain links TRBV7-9 with TRBJ1-2, with D uncertain. Germline V gene lookup returns CDR1 SEHNR and CDR2 FQNEAQ (reference sequence). V lost 1 base and J lost 5, with 11 bases in between. The CDR3 loop spans 14 amino acids. The CDR3 is CASSLEPPRYGYTF. In nucleotides, the CDR3 is TGTGCCAGCAGCTTAGAACCGCCCAGGTATGGCTACACCTTC.

The CDR3, as DNA: TGTGCCAGCAGTCATCCGGGGGGGACAGATACGCAGTATTTT. It translates to CASSHPGGTDTQYF. The V and J genes are TRBV9 and TRBJ2-3; 8 bases align to TRBD2. The V and J ends lost 5 bases and 3 bases, in that order; junction bases with no gene match: 5. The CDR3 loop spans 14 amino acids. Germline assignment: CDR1 SGDLS and CDR2 YYNGEE.

This clone was observed a handful of times. The V call is TRBV7-9, the J call TRBJ2-5; 9 bases fit TRBD2. This CDR3 comprises 14 residues. After removal of 5 bases from V and 4 bases from J, the junction contained 5 bases not matched to a gene. The germline V gene encodes CDR1 SEHNR and CDR2 FQNEAQ (reference sequence). CDR3 in DNA: TGTGCCAGCAGCAGGGCGGGGGGGCGAGAGACCCAGTACTTC. Residues: CASSRAGGRETQYF.

The chain employs TRBV11-2 and TRBJ2-2; 7 bases are shared with TRBD2. This CDR3 has 18 amino acids. V dropped 2 bases and J dropped 7; count of bases not matched to a gene: 16. Germline V CDR1 and CDR2: SGHAT, FQNNGV. The CDR3 nucleotides are TGTGCCAGCAGCTTATGGCTTTTTGGGGGAGGGGAAAACGGGGAGCTGTTTTTT. Its protein product is CASSLWLFGGGENGELFF.

This clone turned up a few times. This chain uses TRBV11-3 with TRBJ1-5; D remains unclear. Germline V gene lookup returns CDR1 SGHNT and CDR2 YENEEA. The CDR3 sequence is 14 residues long. Trimming took off 5 bases at V and 5 bases at J, with 13 bases between the two ends. Written as DNA, the CDR3 is TGTGCCAGCAGCCCTCGGGAAGACTATCAGCCCCAGCATTTT. The encoded protein is CASSPREDYQPQHF.

This chain joins TRBV7-3 and TRBJ2-2; 13 bases map to TRBD2. Germline loops: CDR1 SGHTA, CDR2 FQGTGA. The CDR3 is made up of 16 amino acids. V lost 7 bases to trimming and J lost 7 bases; unmatched junction nucleotides: 9. This CDR3 is CASTRLAGGEGGELFF. CDR3 nucleotides: TGTGCCAGCACCAGACTAGCGGGAGGCGAGGGCGGGGAGCTGTTTTTT.

This clone was seen just once. The chain links TRBV10-3 to TRBJ2-7; tentatively, D is TRBD1 (6 bases). Germline V CDR1 and CDR2: ENHRY, SYGVKD. The CDR3 is 14 residues long. Trimming pared 6 bases from V and 6 bases from J, leaving 18 bases between. CDR3 region: CAISGTSFSVEQYF. CDR3 sequence (DNA): TGTGCCATCAGCGGGACATCCTTCTCGGTCGAGCAGTACTTC.

The rearrangement joins TRBV7-2 to TRBJ2-5, with TRBD1 as a possible D gene (6 bases). Per the germline V gene, CDR1 is SGHTA and CDR2 is FQGNSA. The CDR3 spans 14 residues. V lost 4 bases and J 1 base, leaving 10 bases between the germline ends. CDR3 loop: CASSSLDSQETQYF. The DNA for the CDR3 is TGTGCCAGCAGCTCCCTGGACAGCCAAGAGACCCAGTACTTC.

The V call is TRBV5-1, the J call TRBJ2-1; 9 bases map to TRBD1. CDR3 size: 14 residues. Germline V gene sequence: CDR1 SGHRS, CDR2 YFSETQ. Trimming cost V 4 bases and J 8 bases; bases outside gene matches: 7. CDR3 nucleotides: TGCGCCAGCAGCCGGCGGGGACAGGGAGATGAGCAGTTCTTC. Protein sequence: CASSRRGQGDEQFF.

This clone was seen a few times. V usage is TRBV19 and J usage is TRBJ2-5, with 9 bases that match TRBD2. CDR3 length equals 15 residues. The V gene end was trimmed by 5 bases and the J gene end by 4 bases; junction bases not matched to a gene: 8. Per germline, CDR1 LNHDA and CDR2 SQIVND (reference sequence). CDR3 sequence reads: CASSGISGSVETQYF. Written as DNA, the CDR3 is TGTGCCAGTAGTGGAATTAGCGGGAGCGTAGAGACCCAGTACTTC.

The chain couples TRBV7-2 to TRBJ1-2; possible D gene TRBD1, 6 bases. Trimming pared 1 base from V and 3 bases from J, leaving 9 bases between. The germline V gene has CDR1 SGHTA and CDR2 FQGNSA. CDR3 size: 14 residues. The CDR3 DNA follows: TGTGCCAGCAGCTTAGTCGGGACATACTATGGCTACACCTTC. Translation gives CASSLVGTYYGYTF.

Regarding this clone: One end of the junction varies from germline; a read error may be responsible. The J gene is TRBJ1-4, the V gene TRBV7-9; tentative D call: TRBD1 (6 bases). In germline, CDR1 is SEHNR, CDR2 FQNEAQ (reference sequence). CDR3 length: 16 amino acids. This chain's CDR3 is CSSSPGGAAANEKLFF. In nucleotides, the CDR3 is TGTTCCAGCAGCCCTGGGGGGGCGGCGGCTAATGAAAAACTGTTTTTT.